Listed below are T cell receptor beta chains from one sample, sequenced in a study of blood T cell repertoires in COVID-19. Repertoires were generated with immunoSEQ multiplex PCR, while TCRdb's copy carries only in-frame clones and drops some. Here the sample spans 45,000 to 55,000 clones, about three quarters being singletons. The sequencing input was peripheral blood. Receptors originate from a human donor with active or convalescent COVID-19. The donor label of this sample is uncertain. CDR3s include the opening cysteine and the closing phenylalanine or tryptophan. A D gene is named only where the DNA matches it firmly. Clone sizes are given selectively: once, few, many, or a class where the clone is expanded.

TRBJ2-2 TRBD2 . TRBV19 TGTGCCAGTAGTAGGACTAGCGGGACCGGGGAGCTGTTTTTT CASSRTSGTGELFF
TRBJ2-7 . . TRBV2 TGTGCCAGCAGTGCCCCGGGTTACACCTACGAGCAGTACTTC CASSAPGYTYEQYF
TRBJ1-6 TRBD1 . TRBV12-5 TGTGCTAGTGGTTTGGCCACAGGGGCTATCGATAATTCACCCCTCCACTTT CASGLATGAIDNSPLHF
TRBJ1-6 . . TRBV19 TGTGCCAGTAGTCTGACGGCGGCGAGTTCACCCCTCCACTTT CASSLTAASSPLHF
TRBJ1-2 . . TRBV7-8 TGTGCCAGCAGCTTAGGCGTCGGACAGAACTATGGCTACACCTTC CASSLGVGQNYGYTF
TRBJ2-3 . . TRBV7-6 TGTGCCAGCAGCTTAGCCAACCAGGGGTTTGCAGATACGCAGTATTTT CASSLANQGFADTQYF
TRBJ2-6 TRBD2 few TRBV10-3 TGTGCCATCAGTGCCCGGGAGGGAACTGGGGCCAACGTCCTGACTTTC CAISAREGTGANVLTF
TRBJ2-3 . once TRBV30 TGTGCCTGGAACGGGATCTCAGATACGCAGTATTTT CAWNGISDTQYF
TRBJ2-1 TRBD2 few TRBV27 TGTGCCAGCAGTTACCAGACGCTGGCTAGCGGGATATATAGTGAGCAGTTCTTC CASSYQTLASGIYSEQFF
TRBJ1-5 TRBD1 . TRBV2 TGTGCCAGCAGCATAAACGGACAGGGGGCAGAGCCCCAGCATTTT CASSINGQGAEPQHF
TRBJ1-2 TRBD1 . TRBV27 TGTGCCATCTTGAGGGGGCAGGACCCGAACTATGGCTACACCTTC CAILRGQDPNYGYTF
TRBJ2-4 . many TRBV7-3 TGTGCCAGCAGCTGGGGGTATGGGGAGGGCCCAGGGGACATTCAGTACTTC CASSWGYGEGPGDIQYF
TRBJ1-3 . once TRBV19 TGTGCCAGTAGTGATGCCACGGGTTGGAGCGGAAACACCATATATTTT CASSDATGWSGNTIYF
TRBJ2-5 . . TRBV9 TGTGCCAGCAGCGTAGCACAGGGCGCCCAAGAGACCCAGTACTTC CASSVAQGAQETQYF
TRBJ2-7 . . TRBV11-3 TGTGCCAGCAGCTTAGAGGCGACAGGAGCCTACGAGCAGTACTTC CASSLEATGAYEQYF
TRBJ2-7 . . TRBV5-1 TGCGCCAGCAGCTTGGAGTTAGCAGGGTCCCACGAGCAGTACTTC CASSLELAGSHEQYF
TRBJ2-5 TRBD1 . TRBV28 TGTGCCAGCAGCCCAGGGACAGTGCAACAAGAGACCCAGTACTTC CASSPGTVQQETQYF
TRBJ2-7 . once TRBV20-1 TGCAGTGCTAGGTCAGGTCACGAGCAGTACTTC CSARSGHEQYF
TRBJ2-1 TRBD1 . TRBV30 TGTGCCTGGACCCCGGGACAGGGAGGTATCAATGAGCAGTTCTTC CAWTPGQGGINEQFF
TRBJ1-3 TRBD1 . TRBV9 TGTGCCAGCAGCGGACCGGGACAGGGAGCTGGAAACACCATATATTTT CASSGPGQGAGNTIYF
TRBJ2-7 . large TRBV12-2 TGTGCAAGTCGCTTAGTTTCGCATGGTCTAGCGGACTACGAGCAGTACTTC CASRLVSHGLADYEQYF
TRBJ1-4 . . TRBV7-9 TGTGCCAGCAGCCCGCAGGTAGCAACTAATGAAAAACTGTTTTTT CASSPQVATNEKLFF
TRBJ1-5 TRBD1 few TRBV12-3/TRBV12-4 TGTGCCAGCAGTGGACAGGGGACAATCGTCCAGCATTTT CASSGQGTIVQHF
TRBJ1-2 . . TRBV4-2 TGTGCCAGCAGCCAGGGGCTTAATGGCTACACCTTC CASSQGLNGYTF
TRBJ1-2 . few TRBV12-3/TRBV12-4 TGTGCCAGCAGTCCCTCCTATGGCTACACCTTC CASSPSYGYTF
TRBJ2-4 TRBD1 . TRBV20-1 TGCAGTGCTAGTTCCATGGACAGGGTGGACATTCAGTACTTC CSASSMDRVDIQYF
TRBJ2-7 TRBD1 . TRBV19 TGTGCCAGTAGACAGGGGTCGCAGAACTACTTC CASRQGSQNYF
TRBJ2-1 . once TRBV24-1 TGTGCCACCAGTGATTTAACCAGGGCTAGGGACAATGAGCAGTTCTTC CATSDLTRARDNEQFF
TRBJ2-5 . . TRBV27 TGTGCCAGCAGACGGGGACTGTTCCAAGAGACCCAGTACTTC CASRRGLFQETQYF